Listed below are T cell receptor beta chains from one sample, sequenced in a study of blood T cell repertoires in COVID-19. Some clones are missing from TCRdb's copy, which holds only in-frame ones; the method was immunoSEQ multiplex PCR. The repertoire holds roughly 190,000 clones, approximately 84% seen once, with 5% to 6.5% in the top ten. The sequenced sample consisted of peripheral blood. The source of these receptors is a woman in her 70s with active or convalescent COVID-19. Each CDR3 is given with its conserved first and last residue. A D gene is named only where the DNA matches it firmly. Clone size is shown for a subset of rows, as once, few, many or a class of expanded clone.

CDR3 protein	CDR3 DNA	D gene	V gene	clone size	J gene	CDR3 length
CASSRSSRGYNEQFF	TGTGCCAGCAGCAGAAGTAGCCGGGGCTACAATGAGCAGTTCTTC	.	TRBV2	.	TRBJ2-1	15
CASSSTGVGTEAFF	TGTGCCAGCAGCTCGACAGGGGTGGGCACTGAAGCTTTCTTT	TRBD1	TRBV7-3	.	TRBJ1-1	14
CASSLGRGYTF	TGTGCCAGCAGTTTAGGTCGTGGCTACACCTTC	.	TRBV12-3/TRBV12-4	.	TRBJ1-2	11
CASSRTRLAGVNNEQFF	TGTGCCAGCAGCCGTACCCGACTAGCGGGGGTAAACAATGAGCAGTTCTTC	TRBD2	TRBV14	.	TRBJ2-1	17
CASSSQQGSNEKLFF	TGTGCCAGCAGCTCACAACAGGGGTCTAATGAAAAACTGTTTTTT	TRBD1	TRBV7-2	once	TRBJ1-4	15
CASSLGGLTVYNEQFF	TGTGCCAGCAGCTTAGGTGGACTTACGGTCTACAATGAGCAGTTCTTC	.	TRBV11-2	.	TRBJ2-1	16
CASSPPRGYSSQETQYF	TGTGCCAGCTCACCACCGAGAGGGTACTCTTCACAAGAGACCCAGTACTTC	.	TRBV18	.	TRBJ2-5	17
CASRRLAGTNTGELFF	TGTGCCAGTAGAAGACTAGCGGGAACCAACACCGGGGAGCTGTTTTTT	TRBD2	TRBV19	.	TRBJ2-2	16
CASSPPQRSSYNEQFF	TGTGCCAGCTCACCTCCCCAGCGGAGCTCCTACAATGAGCAGTTCTTC	.	TRBV18	.	TRBJ2-1	16
CASSPTFGNTIYF	TGTGCCAGCAGCCCTACGTTCGGAAACACCATATATTTT	.	TRBV3-1/TRBV3-2	.	TRBJ1-3	13
CASREAGGPPETQYF	TGCGCCAGCAGGGAAGCGGGAGGGCCCCCAGAGACCCAGTACTTC	TRBD2	TRBV10-2	.	TRBJ2-5	15
CASSLVDRGDYGYTF	TGCGCCAGCAGCTTGGTTGACAGGGGGGACTATGGCTACACCTTC	TRBD1	TRBV5-1	.	TRBJ1-2	15
CASSLQGLSGNTIYF	TGTGCCAGCAGCTTACAGGGCCTCTCTGGAAACACCATATATTTT	.	TRBV11-2	.	TRBJ1-3	15
CASSFDWDAGEWEQYF	TGTGCCAGCAGCTTTGATTGGGATGCAGGGGAATGGGAGCAGTACTTC	.	TRBV12-1	many	TRBJ2-7	16
CASSTQPGGEQYF	TGTGCCAGTAGTACCCAACCAGGGGGCGAGCAGTACTTC	TRBD1	TRBV19	once	TRBJ2-7	13
CASIAGDPSYNEQFF	TGTGCCAGCATAGCGGGGGATCCCTCCTACAATGAGCAGTTCTTC	TRBD2	TRBV25-1	.	TRBJ2-1	15
CASSETGSYGYTF	TGCGCCAGCAGTGAGACGGGGTCGTATGGCTACACCTTC	.	TRBV10-1	.	TRBJ1-2	13
CASSFTPVSYYEQYF	TGTGCCAGCAGCTTTACCCCCGTAAGCTACTACGAGCAGTACTTC	.	TRBV5-4	.	TRBJ2-7	15
CASSPLGDEQFF	TGTGCCAGCTCACCACTGGGCGATGAGCAGTTCTTC	.	TRBV18	once	TRBJ2-1	12
CASSVAGRYTDTQYF	TGTGCCAGCAGCGTTGCCGGGAGGTACACAGATACGCAGTATTTT	TRBD2	TRBV9	.	TRBJ2-3	15